This entry features one T cell receptor beta chain sequence. The same CDR3 arises from other DNA sequences in this sample as well. The repertoire was sequenced with immunoSEQ multiplex PCR; TCRdb's copy has only in-frame clones and lacks some. The repertoire has approximately 300,000 clones, 85% of them found once; the top ten carry over 1.5%. The source of the sample is a study of blood T cell repertoires in COVID-19. Looking at the study overall: The analysed material was cDNA or gDNA that came from T cells, B-cell-depleted T cells, or PBMCs.

From germline, CDR1 is MDHEN and CDR2 SYDVKM. The CDR3 totals 12 residues. The ends lost 5 bases at V and 8 bases at J; junction bases unmatched: 5. Sequenced: PBMCs or T cells enriched from blood (not recorded which). This sequence joins TRBV28 and TRBJ1-2; 7 bases fit TRBD1. This clonotype was obtained from a woman younger than 45 who had been exposed to COVID-19. CDR3 region: CASSPGTVGYTF. The DNA for the CDR3 is TGTGCCAGCAGTCCCGGGACAGTGGGCTACACCTTC.